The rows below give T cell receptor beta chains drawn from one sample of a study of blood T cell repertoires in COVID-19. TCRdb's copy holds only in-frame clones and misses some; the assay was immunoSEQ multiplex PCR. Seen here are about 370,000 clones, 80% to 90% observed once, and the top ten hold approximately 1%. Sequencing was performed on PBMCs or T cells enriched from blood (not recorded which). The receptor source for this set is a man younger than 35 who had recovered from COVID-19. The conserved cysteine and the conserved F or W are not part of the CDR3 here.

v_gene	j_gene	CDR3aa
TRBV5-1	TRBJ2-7	ASSLVESVYEQY
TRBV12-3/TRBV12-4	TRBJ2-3	ASGRDTQY
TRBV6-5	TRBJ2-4	ASSYGGGPAKNIQY
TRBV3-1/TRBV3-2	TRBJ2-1	ASSQAGAGNEQF
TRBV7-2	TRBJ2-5	ASSILGVRETQY
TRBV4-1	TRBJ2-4	ASSQEYGTSGIRGNIQY
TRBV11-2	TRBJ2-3	ASGAAGLFTDTQY
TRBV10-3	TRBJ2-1	AISGTSGGWEQF
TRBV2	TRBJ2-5	ASSYGLAEETQY
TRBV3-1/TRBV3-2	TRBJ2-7	ASSQVMGRGEEQY
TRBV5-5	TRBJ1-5	ASSLDSLLGPQH
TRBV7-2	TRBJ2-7	ASSLNGLAGGGEQY
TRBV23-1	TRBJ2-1	ASSHRQGNSYNEQF
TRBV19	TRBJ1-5	ASSPGTGAGENQPQH
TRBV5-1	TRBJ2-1	ASSLPSGSSYNEQF
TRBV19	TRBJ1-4	ASSLGQGFEKLF
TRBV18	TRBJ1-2	ASSWTSDYGYT
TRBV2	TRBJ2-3	ASSVTGTTSDTQY
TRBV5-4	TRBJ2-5	ASSLEGPEY
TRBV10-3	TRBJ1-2	AISGQGVTNYGYT
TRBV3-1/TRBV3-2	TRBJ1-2	ASSNRDRAGYT
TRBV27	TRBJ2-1	ASRPGQGWLDEQF
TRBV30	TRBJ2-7	AWSAAGGGEQY
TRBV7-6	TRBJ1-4	ASSLRADEKLF